These 2 T cell receptor beta chains share one sample of origin, sequenced in a study of CD8+ T cells in alopecia areata. The sample's treatment: oral pan-JAK inhibitor, 5-10 mg twice daily. Extracted RNA was reverse transcribed, and the resulting cDNA served as sequencing template. Assay: immunoSEQ multiplex PCR; the TCRdb copy retains only in-frame clones and omits some. The data contain more than 150,000 clones, roughly 50% of them seen just once; the ten biggest clones take up over 10%. The starting material was CD8+ T cells sorted from blood, obtained at week 24, from a patient treated with tofacitinib. The receptors come from a human donor with alopecia areata.

This clone has more than one count but fewer than ten. The CDR3 region has the DNA TGCGCCAGCAGCCCCCGCGAACAGGGGTACAATGAGCAGTTCTTC. Translation: CASSPREQGYNEQFF. V is TRBV4-1 and J is TRBJ2-1, with 7 bases identical to TRBD1. CDR3 size: 15 residues. Germline CDR1 and CDR2: MGHRA and YSYEKL. V lost 4 bases, J lost 4 bases, and 7 bases stayed unmatched.

The chain links TRBV2 to TRBJ2-3; 10 positions agree with TRBD1. Trimming cost V 3 bases and J 1 base; bases outside gene matches: 1. Germline lookup yields CDR1 SNHLY and CDR2 FYNNEI. This CDR3 has 15 amino acids. The CDR3 region has the DNA TGTGCCAGCAGTGAGGGACAGGGGCGCACAGATACGCAGTATTTT. Translated: CASSEGQGRTDTQYF. The variable domain in full, completed from reference TRBV2 and TRBJ2-3, reads EPEVTQTPSHQVTQMGQEVILRCVPISNHLYFYWYRQILGQKVEFLVSFYNNEISEKSEIFDDQFSVERPDGSNFTLKIRSTKLEDSAMYFCASSEGQGRTDTQYFGPGTRLTVL.